A selection of T cell receptor beta chains follows, all from one sample in a study of blood T cells in healthy people across ages. TCRdb re-called the 5' RACE reads with MiXCR, one entry per CDR3 protein. The profile shows over 500,000 distinct CDR3 sequences, about 25% of them singletons. The sample also formed part of further work on T cells of mothers and their children.

Sequences were obtained from blood. These receptors originate from a boy between 2 and 10 years old in good health. CDR3s include the opening cysteine and the closing phenylalanine or tryptophan. The order of the fields is V gene, D gene, clone size, CDR3 length, J gene, CDR3 DNA, CDR3 protein. D genes are given only for firm matches. Clone size is not always given. Where it is, it says once, few, many or a class for expanded clones.

>TRBV20-1|TRBD2|few|17|TRBJ2-2
TGCAGTGCTAATCCGGGGGGACTAGCGGGCAGGCACGGGGAGCTGTTTTTT
CSANPGGLAGRHGELFF
>TRBV24-1|-|once|14|TRBJ2-5
TGTGCCACCAGTGACCCGGATGGAGGAGAGACCCAGTACTTC
CATSDPDGGETQYF
>TRBV2|TRBD1|-|14|TRBJ2-7
TGTGCCAGCCGAGGGGGACAGGGAGTTCCCGAGCAGTACTTC
CASRGGQGVPEQYF
>TRBV10-3|-|few|13|TRBJ2-7
TGTGCCATCAGTGAGCTTCATGGGGCCGAGCAGTACTTC
CAISELHGAEQYF
>TRBV5-5|-|few|16|TRBJ2-5
TGTGCCAGCAGCTTGGCCAACTGGGCGGGGCAAGAGACCCAGTACTTC
CASSLANWAGQETQYF
>TRBV5-5|-|-|14|TRBJ1-4
TGTGCCAGCAGCTCCGGTGTTCTTGGCGAAAAACTGTTTTTT
CASSSGVLGEKLFF
>TRBV27|-|-|14|TRBJ2-7
TGTGCCAGCAGTCCCCGTTTCGGGCAATACGAGCAGTACTTC
CASSPRFGQYEQYF
>TRBV19|-|few|13|TRBJ2-1
TGTGCCATCCTCAGAAGAACCTACAATGAGCAGTTCTTC
CAILRRTYNEQFF
>TRBV7-8|-|-|14|TRBJ2-7
TGTGCCAGCAGCTTAGTCCCAGGGATCTACGAGCAGTACTTC
CASSLVPGIYEQYF
>TRBV13|-|few|13|TRBJ2-3
TGTGCCAGCAGCCTAAGAGGTTCGGATACGCAGTATTTT
CASSLRGSDTQYF
>TRBV20-1|TRBD1|-|12|TRBJ2-5
TGCAGTGCTAGGGGAACAGGGGGTGAGCAGTACTTC
CSARGTGGEQYF
>TRBV20-1|-|-|15|TRBJ1-6
TGCAGTGCTAGAGATGGGGCAGAGGTCGATTCACCCCTCCACTTT
CSARDGAEVDSPLHF
>TRBV13|-|-|16|TRBJ2-7
TGTGCCAGCAGCTTAGTAGGGGGGGGCACCTCCTACGAGCAGTACTTC
CASSLVGGGTSYEQYF
>TRBV12-3/TRBV12-4|-|few|17|TRBJ1-5
TGTGCCAGCAGTTTCGAGGAGGGGCTGGGAAGCAATCAGCCCCAGCATTTT
CASSFEEGLGSNQPQHF
>TRBV12-3/TRBV12-4|-|-|13|TRBJ2-7
TGTGCCAGCACTTTGAACATTTTCTACGAGCAGTACTTC
CASTLNIFYEQYF
>TRBV27|-|few|15|TRBJ2-2
TGTGCCAGCAGTTTAAGTGGGAGTTACACCGGGGAGCTGTTTTTT
CASSLSGSYTGELFF
>TRBV2|TRBD1|few|17|TRBJ2-7
TGTGCCAGCAGTGATGGATACCCCGGGACAGCCCCCTACGAGCAGTACTTC
CASSDGYPGTAPYEQYF
>TRBV27|-|-|14|TRBJ2-7
TGTGCCAGGTATTGGGGACTTAGCTCCTACGAGCAGTACTTC
CARYWGLSSYEQYF
>TRBV29-1|TRBD1|-|18|TRBJ1-2
TGCAGCGTTGAAGATCTCCCTGGACAGGGCAGCAATTCCGATGGCTACACCTTC
CSVEDLPGQGSNSDGYTF
>TRBV20-1|TRBD1|-|12|TRBJ1-1
TGCAGTGCTGCGGGACAGGTTGGCGAAGCTTTCTTT
CSAAGQVGEAFF
>TRBV6-5|-|-|15|TRBJ2-2
TGTGCCAGCAGTTACTGGACCGCGAACACCGGGGAGCTGTTTTTT
CASSYWTANTGELFF
>TRBV20-1|-|-|13|TRBJ1-1
TGCAGTGCCGACTTGTCTCAGACCACTGGAGCTTTCTTT
CSADLSQTTGAFF
>TRBV5-6|-|few|13|TRBJ2-1
TGTGCCAGCAGCTTTCTCAGTAACAATGAGCAGTTCTTC
CASSFLSNNEQFF
>TRBV7-9|TRBD2|-|18|TRBJ2-7
TGTGCCAGCAGCTCGCCTGGGACTAGCGGGGGGGCGTCCTACGAGCAGTACTTC
CASSSPGTSGGASYEQYF
>TRBV20-1|-|-|15|TRBJ1-2
TGCAGTGCTAGTAGAACAGGGCGAAAAAACTATGGCTACACCTTC
CSASRTGRKNYGYTF
>TRBV30|TRBD1|few|17|TRBJ1-4
TGTGCCTGGAGCAAAGGACAGGGGCCTGCAACTAATGAAAAACTGTTTTTT
CAWSKGQGPATNEKLFF
>TRBV5-1|-|-|13|TRBJ1-1
TGCGCCAGCAGACCACTTTCGAACACTGAAGCTTTCTTT
CASRPLSNTEAFF
>TRBV27|TRBD2|-|16|TRBJ2-1
TGTGCCAGCAGTTTATCGTGGCTAGCGGCTTACAATGAGCAGTTCTTC
CASSLSWLAAYNEQFF
>TRBV3-1|-|-|15|TRBJ1-2
TGTGCCAGCAGCCAACATCCGGCAGAGCCCTATGGCTACACCTTC
CASSQHPAEPYGYTF
>TRBV9|-|few|15|TRBJ2-1
TGTGCCAGCAGCGCCGCGGTCGGACAGTACAATGAGCAGTTCTTC
CASSAAVGQYNEQFF
>TRBV7-2|-|-|15|TRBJ2-4
TGTGCCAGCAGCTCTGAGGGGGGGGCCAAGAACATTCAGTACTTC
CASSSEGGAKNIQYF
>TRBV7-2|TRBD2|few|15|TRBJ2-1
TGTGCCAGCAGCGTAACTAGCGGGAGCCACAATGAGCAGTTCTTC
CASSVTSGSHNEQFF
>TRBV6-6|TRBD2|few|15|TRBJ2-2
TGTGCCAGCAGTTACGCGAGCGGGGGCGCCGGGGAGCTGTTTTTT
CASSYASGGAGELFF
>TRBV10-2|-|few|10|TRBJ2-7
TGCGCCAGCATGAAGGGGGAGCAGTACTTC
CASMKGEQYF
>TRBV29-1|TRBD2|-|14|TRBJ2-5
TGCAGCGTTGAGGGGAGGGCGTACAAAGAGACCCAGTACTTC
CSVEGRAYKETQYF
>TRBV7-9|-|-|15|TRBJ2-7
TGTGCCAGCAGCTTAGCGATCGGGAACTCCTACGAGCAGTACTTC
CASSLAIGNSYEQYF
>TRBV12-3/TRBV12-4|TRBD1|few|16|TRBJ1-2
TGTGCCAGCAGTTTAAAATATGTCAGGGGGAACTATGGCTACACCTTC
CASSLKYVRGNYGYTF
>TRBV7-6|-|few|14|TRBJ2-7
TGTGCCAGCAGCTTGATGGATACGGCCTACGAGCAGTACTTC
CASSLMDTAYEQYF
>TRBV12-3/TRBV12-4|TRBD1|few|15|TRBJ2-3
TGTGCCAGCAGCTCACGACAGGGTAGTTCAGATACGCAGTATTTT
CASSSRQGSSDTQYF
>TRBV7-9|-|-|12|TRBJ1-2
TGTGCCAGCATCCATCCGACCGATGGCTACACCTTC
CASIHPTDGYTF
>TRBV28|TRBD1|few|15|TRBJ2-7
TGTGCCAGCAGGGCCCGGGGACAGGGGGCCCACGAGCAGTACTTC
CASRARGQGAHEQYF
>TRBV20-1|-|few|12|TRBJ1-5
TGCAGTGCTTCACCAGGAAATCAGCCCCAGCATTTT
CSASPGNQPQHF
>TRBV5-5|TRBD2|few|15|TRBJ2-1
TGTGCCAGCAGCCTGGGCGGGACTAGCGGCAATGAGCAGTTCTTC
CASSLGGTSGNEQFF
>TRBV5-7|-|-|12|TRBJ2-7
TGTGCCAGCAGCTTGGACGTGGAGGAGCAGTACTTC
CASSLDVEEQYF
>TRBV6-2/TRBV6-3|TRBD2|-|16|TRBJ2-3
TGTGCCAGCAGGCGCGGACTAGCGAGTAGCACAGATACGCAGTATTTT
CASRRGLASSTDTQYF
>TRBV6-2/TRBV6-3|-|few|11|TRBJ1-2
TGTGCCAGTTCCCGGTGGGGGGACTACACCTTC
CASSRWGDYTF